These 22 T cell receptor beta chains originate from one sample sequenced in a study of CXCR3-negative and CXCR3-positive naive CD8 T cells. Study-level findings and limits: Naive cells with CXCR3 showed TRB CDR3s that were more hydrophobic than those in CXCR3-negative naive cells.

These receptors have no identified antigens. The study made its TRB cDNA libraries by 5' RACE, adding UMI labels. After re-calling the 5' RACE reads, TCRdb lists one entry per CDR3 protein, DNA absent. The sample data list about 50,000 distinct CDR3 sequences. The sample consisted of naive CXCR3+ CD8+ T cells from blood. This sample's subset: CD45RO-CCR7+CD27+CD95- naive CD8+ T cells expressing CXCR3 (TNR3+). Receptor source: a human donor in good health. Some clones in this sample may be carry-over from other donors' samples.

The chain's CDR3 is CASSPPPWAGQGGVEQYF. The chain is built from TRBV28 and TRBJ2-7; TCRdb gives TRBD1 as the D gene, but with no DNA this cannot be confirmed. From germline, CDR1 is MDHEN and CDR2 SYDVKM. CDR3 length: 18 residues.

This chain joins TRBV3-1 and TRBJ2-2; without DNA, the TCRdb call of TRBD2 cannot be checked. There are 15 residues in the CDR3. CDR1 LGHDT and CDR2 YNNKEL come from the germline V gene (reference sequence). The CDR3 region is CASSPTPWRPGELFF.

The V and J genes are TRBV6-2 or TRBV6-3 and TRBJ2-2. Germline V gene sequence: CDR1 MNHEY, CDR2 SVGEGT. The CDR3 runs 13 residues. This CDR3 is CASSYSSAGELFF.

This chain connects TRBV6-5 to TRBJ1-1. The germline V gene encodes CDR1 MNHEY and CDR2 SVGAGI. The CDR3 sequence is 14 residues long. The CDR3 reads CASSYSSGGTEAFF.

This rearrangement joins TRBV10-2 to TRBJ2-5. The CDR3 extends over 18 amino acids. Germline V CDR1 and CDR2: WSHSY, SAAADI. CDR3 residues: CASSESGYAGLWQETQYF.

The genes are TRBV7-9 and TRBJ2-7; no DNA is available, so the TRBD1 call from TCRdb remains unchecked. The CDR3 extends over 15 amino acids. The V gene's germline CDR1 is SEHNR and CDR2 FQNEAQ (reference sequence). CDR3 protein: CASSLDRGPTYEQYF.

The V and J genes are TRBV28 and TRBJ2-1. Germline CDR1 is MDHEN and CDR2 is SYDVKM. The CDR3 has 16 amino acids. This chain's CDR3 is CASSLQTVRSYNEQFF.

V usage is TRBV7-9 and J usage is TRBJ2-1. From germline, CDR1 is SEHNR and CDR2 FQNEAQ (reference sequence). CDR3 length equals 16 residues. This CDR3 is CASSLKDRGSYNEQFF.

The gene calls are TRBV25-1 and TRBJ2-7. CDR3 length equals 12 residues. Looked up from germline, CDR1 is MGHDK and CDR2 is SYGVNS. Here the CDR3 reads CASSILGYEQYF.

The chain uses TRBV10-1 and TRBJ1-6; TCRdb calls TRBD1, which cannot be checked without DNA. Germline loops: CDR1 WNHNN, CDR2 SYGVQD (reference sequence). This CDR3 has 20 residues. The CDR3 is CASSESMVFSTGDHNSPLHF.

The genes are TRBV9 and TRBJ2-3; TCRdb's D call of TRBD2 is untestable without DNA. Germline CDR1 and CDR2: SGDLS and YYNGEE. CDR3 length: 16 amino acids. CDR3 amino acids: CASSTTDFPATDTQYF.

The rearrangement joins TRBV29-1 to TRBJ2-3. The V gene's germline CDR1 is SQVTM and CDR2 ANQGSEA. CDR3 size: 14 residues. The CDR3 loop reads CSGWATMSWDTQYF.

The chain's CDR3 is CASSGGDADVKNIQYF. The V gene is TRBV5-1, the J gene TRBJ2-4. Germline V lookup: CDR1 SGHRS, CDR2 YFSETQ. The CDR3 is 16 residues long.

This sequence joins TRBV6-6 and TRBJ1-6; the TCRdb D gene call, TRBD1, has no DNA to confirm it. Germline V gene sequence: CDR1 MNHNY, CDR2 SVGAGI (reference sequence). The CDR3 covers 11 residues. CDR3 amino acids: CASSWGQGFHF.

This chain joins TRBV12-3 or TRBV12-4 and TRBJ2-5; TCRdb's D call, TRBD1, is unchecked because there is no DNA. CDR3 length: 15 residues. The CDR3 region is CASSFRAGGAVTQYF.

V is TRBV3-1 and J is TRBJ2-3; TCRdb's D gene call, TRBD2, goes unchecked for lack of DNA. CDR1 and CDR2 from the germline V gene are LGHDT and YNNKEL (reference sequence). The CDR3 is made up of 16 amino acids. This chain's CDR3 is CASTNGLAGSIDTQYF.

CDR3 sequence: CSALVPYQETQYF. This rearrangement joins TRBV20-1 to TRBJ2-5; absent DNA, TCRdb's TRBD2 call cannot be checked. Germline CDR1 and CDR2: DFQATT and SNEGSKA (reference sequence). The CDR3 contains 13 residues.

This chain uses TRBV5-4 with TRBJ2-2; with no DNA, the TCRdb D assignment of TRBD2 cannot be verified. Germline assignment: CDR1 SGHNT and CDR2 YYREEE (reference sequence). The CDR3 loop spans 16 amino acids. The CDR3 is CASSLPGGLNTGELFF.

The J gene is TRBJ2-2, the V gene TRBV12-3 or TRBV12-4; TCRdb picks TRBD2, but there is no DNA to check that call. The CDR3 length is 14 residues. The CDR3 spells CANRGGGRIGELFF.

CDR3 sequence reads: CASVREGASEAFF. The gene calls are TRBV7-6 and TRBJ1-1. Germline V gene lookup returns CDR1 SGHVS and CDR2 FNYEAQ. The CDR3 is 13 residues long.

The chain links TRBV28 to TRBJ2-2; TCRdb indicates TRBD1, and absent DNA this call remains unverified. The length of the CDR3 is 15 residues. Germline CDR1 and CDR2: MDHEN and SYDVKM. The CDR3 loop is CASSLAGDNTGELFF.

The CDR3 protein is CASSQDLHSYYEQYF. This rearrangement joins TRBV4-3 to TRBJ2-7. CDR3 length: 15 amino acids. CDR1 is LGHNA, CDR2 YSLEER, per germline.